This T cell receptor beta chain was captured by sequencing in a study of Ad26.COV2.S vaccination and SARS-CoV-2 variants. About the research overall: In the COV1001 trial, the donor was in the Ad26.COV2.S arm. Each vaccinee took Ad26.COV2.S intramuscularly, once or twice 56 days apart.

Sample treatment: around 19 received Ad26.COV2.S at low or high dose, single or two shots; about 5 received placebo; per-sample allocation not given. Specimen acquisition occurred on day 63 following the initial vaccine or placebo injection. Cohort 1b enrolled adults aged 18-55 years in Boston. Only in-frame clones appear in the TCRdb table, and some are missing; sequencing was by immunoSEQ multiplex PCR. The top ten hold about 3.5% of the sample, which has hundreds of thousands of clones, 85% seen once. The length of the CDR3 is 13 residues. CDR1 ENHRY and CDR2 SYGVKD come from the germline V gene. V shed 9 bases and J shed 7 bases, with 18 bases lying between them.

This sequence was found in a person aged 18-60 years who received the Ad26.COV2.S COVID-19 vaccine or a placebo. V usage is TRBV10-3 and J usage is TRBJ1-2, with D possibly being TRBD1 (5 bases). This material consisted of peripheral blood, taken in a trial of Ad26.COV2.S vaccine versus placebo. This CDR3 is CAIRAGLESGYTF. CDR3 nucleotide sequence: TGTGCCATAAGGGCAGGGTTGGAGAGTGGCTACACCTTC.